This TCR beta chain derives from a study of shared T cell receptors in the human thymus. Trimming stripped 6 bases from V and 8 bases from J, with 29 bases between. The CDR3 spans 18 residues. CDR1 is MDHEN, CDR2 SYDVKM, per germline. TCRdb's copy holds only in-frame clones and misses some; the assay was immunoSEQ multiplex PCR. Here the sample spans approximately 400,000 clones, 95% being singletons. This receptor was taken from a human donor. V usage is TRBV28 and J usage is TRBJ2-1; D is tentatively TRBD1 or TRBD2 (6 bases each). The specimen was thymocytes. CDR3 DNA sequence: TGTGCCAGCAGCCAGACGTCCCGAGGAGGGGGAATTCTAGATGAGCAGTTCTTC. It yields the protein CASSQTSRGGGILDEQFF. Based on the CDR3 plus reference TRBV28 and TRBJ2-1, the full variable domain is DVKVTQSSRYLVKRTGEKVFLECVQDMDHENMFWYRQDPGLGLRLIYFSYDVKMKEKGDIPEGYSVSREKKERFSLILESASTNQTSMYLCASSQTSRGGGILDEQFFGPGTRLTVL.